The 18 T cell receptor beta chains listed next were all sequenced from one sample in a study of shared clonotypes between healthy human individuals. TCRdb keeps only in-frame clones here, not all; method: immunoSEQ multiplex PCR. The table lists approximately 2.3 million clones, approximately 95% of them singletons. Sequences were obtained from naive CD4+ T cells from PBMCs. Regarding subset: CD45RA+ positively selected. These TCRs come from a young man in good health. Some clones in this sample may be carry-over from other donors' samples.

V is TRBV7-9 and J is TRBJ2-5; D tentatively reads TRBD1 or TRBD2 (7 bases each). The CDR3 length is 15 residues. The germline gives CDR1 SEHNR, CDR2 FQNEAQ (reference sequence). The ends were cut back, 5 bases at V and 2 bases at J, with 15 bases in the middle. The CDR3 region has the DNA TGTGCCAGCAGCATGACAGGGAGGGGGCAAGAGACCCAGTACTTC. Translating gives CASSMTGRGQETQYF.

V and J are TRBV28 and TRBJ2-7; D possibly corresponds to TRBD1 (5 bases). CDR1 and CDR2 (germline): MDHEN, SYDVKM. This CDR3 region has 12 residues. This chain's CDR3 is CDSTDPRYEQYF. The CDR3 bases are TGTGACTCGACAGACCCTAGGTACGAGCAGTACTTC.

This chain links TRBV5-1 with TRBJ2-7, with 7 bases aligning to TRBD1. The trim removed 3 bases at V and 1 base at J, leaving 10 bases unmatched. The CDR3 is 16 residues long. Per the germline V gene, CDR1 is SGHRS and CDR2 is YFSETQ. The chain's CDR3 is CASSYGDSSGSYEQYF. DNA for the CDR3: TGCGCCAGCAGCTACGGGGACAGCTCGGGGTCCTACGAGCAGTACTTC. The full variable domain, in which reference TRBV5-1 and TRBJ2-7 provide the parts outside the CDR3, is KAGVTQTPRYLIKTRGQQVTLSCSPISGHRSVSWYQQTPGQGLQFLFEYFSETQRNKGNFPGRFSGRQFSNSRSEMNVSTLELGDSALYLCASSYGDSSGSYEQYFGPGTRLTVT.

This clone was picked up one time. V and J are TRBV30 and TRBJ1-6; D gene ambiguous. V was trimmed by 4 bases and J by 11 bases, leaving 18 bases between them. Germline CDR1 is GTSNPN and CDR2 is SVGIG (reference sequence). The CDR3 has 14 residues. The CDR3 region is CAWTVVPRVAPLHF. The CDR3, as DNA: TGTGCCTGGACCGTGGTCCCTCGTGTGGCACCCCTCCACTTT.

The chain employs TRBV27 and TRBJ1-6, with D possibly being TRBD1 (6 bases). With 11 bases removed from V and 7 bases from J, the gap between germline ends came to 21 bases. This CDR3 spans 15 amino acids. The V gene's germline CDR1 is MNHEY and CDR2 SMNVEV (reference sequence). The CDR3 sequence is CAHSAGRGRNSPLHF. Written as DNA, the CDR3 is TGTGCCCATAGTGCCGGCAGGGGCCGGAATTCACCCCTCCACTTT.

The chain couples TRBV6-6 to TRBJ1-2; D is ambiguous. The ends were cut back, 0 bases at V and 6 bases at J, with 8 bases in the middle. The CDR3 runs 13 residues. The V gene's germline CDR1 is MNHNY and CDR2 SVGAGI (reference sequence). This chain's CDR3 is CASSYSLSDGYTF. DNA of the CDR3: TGTGCCAGCAGTTACTCGCTCTCTGATGGCTACACCTTC.

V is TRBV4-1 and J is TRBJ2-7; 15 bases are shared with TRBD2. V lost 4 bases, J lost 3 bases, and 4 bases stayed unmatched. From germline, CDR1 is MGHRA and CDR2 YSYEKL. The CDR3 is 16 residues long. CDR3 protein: CASSRGLAGGVYEQYF. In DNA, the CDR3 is TGCGCCAGCAGCCGCGGACTAGCGGGAGGGGTCTACGAGCAGTACTTC.

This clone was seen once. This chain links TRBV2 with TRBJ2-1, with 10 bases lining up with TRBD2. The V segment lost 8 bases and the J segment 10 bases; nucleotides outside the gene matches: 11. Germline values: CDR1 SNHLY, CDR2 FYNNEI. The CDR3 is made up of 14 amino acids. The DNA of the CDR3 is TGTGCCAGCGGACAGCGGGAGGGAGTAAGAGAGCAGTTCTTC. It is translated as CASGQREGVREQFF.

The CDR3 protein is CASSPGRGGGPYTDTQYF. CDR3 nucleotide sequence: TGCGCCAGCAGCCCGGGACGGGGAGGGGGGCCCTACACAGATACGCAGTATTTT. This rearrangement joins TRBV5-1 to TRBJ2-3; possibly TRBD2 for D (7 bases). The CDR3 length is 18 residues. The germline V gene encodes CDR1 SGHRS and CDR2 YFSETQ. With 4 bases removed from V and 2 bases from J, the gap between germline ends came to 23 bases.

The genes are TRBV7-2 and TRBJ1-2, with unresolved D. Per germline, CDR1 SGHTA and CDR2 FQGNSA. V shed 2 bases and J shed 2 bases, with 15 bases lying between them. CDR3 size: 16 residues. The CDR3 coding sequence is TGTGCCAGCAGCTTATTAAGTATAGATACCAACTATGGCTACACCTTC. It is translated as CASSLLSIDTNYGYTF.

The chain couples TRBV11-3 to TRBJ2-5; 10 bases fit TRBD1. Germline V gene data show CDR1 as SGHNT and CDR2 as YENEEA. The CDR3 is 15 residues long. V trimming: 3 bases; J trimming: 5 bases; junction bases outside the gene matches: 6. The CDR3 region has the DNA TGTGCCAGCAGCTTGGGGGACAGGGGAGGGGAGACCCAGTACTTC. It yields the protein CASSLGDRGGETQYF.

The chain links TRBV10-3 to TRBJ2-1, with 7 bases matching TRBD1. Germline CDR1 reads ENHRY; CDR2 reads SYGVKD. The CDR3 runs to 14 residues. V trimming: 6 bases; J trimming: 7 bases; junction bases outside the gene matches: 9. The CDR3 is CAIRTGPAGNEQFF. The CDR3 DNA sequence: TGTGCCATCAGGACAGGGCCAGCAGGTAATGAGCAGTTCTTC.

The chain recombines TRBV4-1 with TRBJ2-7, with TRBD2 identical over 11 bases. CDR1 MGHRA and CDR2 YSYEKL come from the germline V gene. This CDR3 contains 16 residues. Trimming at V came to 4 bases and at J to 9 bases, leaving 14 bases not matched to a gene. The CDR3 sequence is CASSRLLELAGAGQYF. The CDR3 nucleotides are TGCGCCAGCAGCCGTCTCCTAGAACTAGCGGGAGCGGGGCAGTACTTC.

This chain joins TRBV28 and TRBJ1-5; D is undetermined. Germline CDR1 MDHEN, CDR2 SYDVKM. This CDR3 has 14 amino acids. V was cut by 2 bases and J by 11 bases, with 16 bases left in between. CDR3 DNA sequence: TGTGCCAGCAGTTTAGTCAATCGGGCGCAGGCCCAGCATTTT. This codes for CASSLVNRAQAQHF.

The CDR3 here is CASSQPGPNQPQHF. For the CDR3, the DNA is TGCGCCAGCAGTCAACCAGGACCCAATCAGCCCCAGCATTTT. This chain uses TRBV23-1 with TRBJ1-5; no clear D. TRBV23-1 is noted as an ORF with a role that remains uncertain. V lost 2 bases, J lost 3 bases, and 8 bases lay in between. This CDR3 is 14 amino acids long.

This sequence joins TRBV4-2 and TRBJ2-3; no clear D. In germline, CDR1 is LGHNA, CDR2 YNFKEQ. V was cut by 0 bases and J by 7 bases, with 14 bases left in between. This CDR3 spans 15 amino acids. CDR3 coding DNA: TGTGCCAGCAGCCAAGATCGGGCTTCTATTAATACGCAGTATTTT. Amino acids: CASSQDRASINTQYF.

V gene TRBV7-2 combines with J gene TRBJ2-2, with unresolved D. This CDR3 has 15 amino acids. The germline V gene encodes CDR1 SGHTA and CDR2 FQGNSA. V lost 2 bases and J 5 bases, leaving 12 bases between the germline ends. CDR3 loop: CASSLQSPRTGELFF. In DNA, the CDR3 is TGTGCCAGCAGCTTACAGAGCCCGAGGACCGGGGAGCTGTTTTTT.

In DNA form, the CDR3 reads TGTGCCAGCAGTTACTCCACACAGGGGAACTATGGCTACACCTTC. Protein sequence: CASSYSTQGNYGYTF. This chain connects TRBV6-5 to TRBJ1-2; 7 bases agree with TRBD1. CDR3 length: 15 amino acids. V gave up 0 bases and J gave up 2 bases; unmatched junction bases: 3. Germline V gene lookup returns CDR1 MNHEY and CDR2 SVGAGI.